Included here is one T cell receptor beta chain sequence, with context. Its antigen is undetermined. The time point: pre-sensitization, week 0. Described treatment: therapeutic diphenylcyclopropenone sensitization with weekly scalp DPC. Investigators collected blood before applying each patch test. Germline CDR1 is LNHDA and CDR2 is SQIVND (reference sequence). V was pared by 5 bases and J by 5 bases, with 16 bases between. This CDR3 is 15 amino acids long. TCRdb processed the RACE reads anew with MiXCR; each CDR3 protein has one entry. There are fewer than 200,000 distinct CDR3 sequences in the sample; around 30% occur only once, and less than 3.5% lies in the top ten. The data belong to a study of human T cells and chemical hapten exposure. About the research overall: For the roughly 26-week duration of the study, patients were given weekly doses of diphenylcyclopropenone on the scalp.

Findings and limits, study-wide: Counts of expanded TCRs at PT1 were positively correlated with patch test score. The donor cohort had alopecia, so its immune response may not match that of healthy people.

The sample in question was whole blood, obtained in connection with sensitization to the hapten diphenylcyclopropenone (DPC). This clonotype was obtained from a woman aged 30 to 39 with alopecia areata. Some clones in this sample may be carry-over from other donors' samples. The chain carries TRBV19 and TRBJ2-1, with D possibly matching TRBD1 (6 bases). The CDR3 bases are TGTGCCAGTAGTGAAGGCAGGGGAAACCACAATGAGCAGTTCTTC. Its protein product is CASSEGRGNHNEQFF.